This TCR beta chain stems from a study of blood T cell repertoires in COVID-19. Study-level information: The cDNA or gDNA used as material had been derived from T cells, B-cell-depleted T cells, or PBMCs.

Germline V CDR1 and CDR2: SGHVS, FQNEAQ. This CDR3 contains 15 residues. V was pared by 5 bases and J by 4 bases, with 17 bases between. Original handling: Reference gene primer amplification gave nucleated cell count estimates. Libraries were prepared by immunoSEQ multiplex PCR; TCRdb keeps only in-frame clonotypes and omits some of them. That table furnishes V, J and clone size, whereas the DNA furnished D and trimming. The top ten hold 7.7% of the sample, which has roughly 120,000 clones, around 87% seen once. Material for sequencing was peripheral blood. The chain uses TRBV7-8 and TRBJ1-2, with D perhaps matching TRBD1 (5 bases). The TCR was taken from a human donor in a cohort sampled during active COVID-19. CDR3 sequence: CASSPGGLRGYGYTF. For the CDR3, the DNA is TGTGCCAGCAGCCCCGGGGGTCTAAGGGGCTATGGCTACACCTTC.